These 9 T cell receptor beta chains share one sample of origin, sequenced in a study of cytomegalovirus exposure and HLA in healthy donors. PCR employed 60 Vbeta and 13 Jbeta primers. The method was immunoSEQ multiplex PCR; TCRdb's version includes in-frame clones alone and lacks a portion of them. This sample has some 120,000 clones, with 77% found just once. The specimen sequenced was PBMCs. The source is a woman aged 40 to 50 in good health and CMV-seropositive.

The chain uses TRBV6-1 and TRBJ2-7, with 7 bases aligning to TRBD2. CDR1 and CDR2 (germline): MNHNS, SASEGT. CDR3 length: 14 amino acids. V trimming: 8 bases; J trimming: 4 bases; junction bases outside the gene matches: 11. For the CDR3, the DNA is TGTGCCAGCCTCGCGGGGCTAGCGGATTACGAGCAGTACTTC. It codes for CASLAGLADYEQYF.

The count of this clone is one. CDR3 in DNA: TGTGCCAGCAGCTTACCCCGCAGTGTCTCTGGAAACACCATATATTTT. This translates into CASSLPRSVSGNTIYF. The J gene is TRBJ1-3, the V gene TRBV7-8; D not certain. Trimming shortened V by 2 bases and J by 0 bases, and 11 bases separated the two germline ends. CDR1 is SGHVS, CDR2 FQNEAQ, per germline. The CDR3 runs 16 residues.

The CDR3 spells CASSRRTGGETGELFF. The CDR3, as DNA: TGTGCCAGCAGCCGCCGAACAGGGGGCGAGACCGGGGAGCTGTTTTTT. The genes are TRBV11-2 and TRBJ2-2; TRBD1 matches 9 bases. Germline lookup yields CDR1 SGHAT and CDR2 FQNNGV. The CDR3 is 16 amino acids. The trim removed 5 bases at V and 5 bases at J, leaving 9 bases unmatched.

The genes are TRBV12-5 and TRBJ1-1; 9 nucleotides line up with TRBD1. This CDR3 is 15 amino acids long. V lost 1 base to trimming and J lost 5 bases; unmatched junction nucleotides: 5. The V gene's germline CDR1 is LGHNT and CDR2 FRNRAP. For the CDR3, the DNA is TGTGCTAGTGGTTTGGCCACAGGGGGCAGGACTGAAGCTTTCTTT. Translation gives CASGLATGGRTEAFF.

The chain has TRBV27 and TRBJ2-7; 8 bases are shared with TRBD1. The CDR3 is 15 amino acids. Germline CDR1 and CDR2: MNHEY and SMNVEV (reference sequence). Trimming at V came to 4 bases and at J to 3 bases, leaving 8 bases not matched to a gene. The CDR3 DNA reads as TGTGCCAGCAGTTACAGGACAGGGATTATCTACGAGCAGTACTTC. This encodes CASSYRTGIIYEQYF.

This chain connects TRBV5-1 to TRBJ2-5; 13 bases line up with TRBD2. Germline V CDR1 and CDR2: SGHRS, YFSETQ. V trimming: 0 bases; J trimming: 1 base; junction bases outside the gene matches: 3. CDR3 length equals 17 residues. In DNA, the CDR3 is TGCGCCAGCAGCTTGGGACTAGCGGGAGGCTTCCAAGAGACCCAGTACTTC. It codes for CASSLGLAGGFQETQYF.

As DNA, the CDR3 is TGCGCCAGCAGGGAGGACAGTTACGAGCAGTACTTC. Amino acids: CASREDSYEQYF. The chain recombines TRBV5-1 with TRBJ2-5, with D possibly being TRBD1 (6 bases). The J call may be wrong; the DNA end is better matched by TRBJ2-7. The CDR3 runs 12 residues. Looked up from germline, CDR1 is SGHRS and CDR2 is YFSETQ.

This clone was counted a few times. The chain is built from TRBV25-1 and TRBJ1-3; D is unclear. Germline V gene data show CDR1 as MGHDK and CDR2 as SYGVNS. CDR3 length equals 14 residues. V shed 4 bases and J shed 4 bases, with 11 bases lying between them. CDR3 protein: CASSARVAGNTIYF. The CDR3 nucleotides read TGTGCCAGCAGTGCCCGGGTCGCCGGAAACACCATATATTTT. The full variable domain, its missing parts supplied by reference TRBV25-1 and TRBJ1-3, is EADIYQTPRYLVIGTGKKITLECSQTMGHDKMYWYQQDPGMELHLIHYSYGVNSTEKGDLSSESTVSRIRTEHFPLTLESARPSHTSQYLCASSARVAGNTIYFGEGSWLTVV.

The J gene is TRBJ1-1, the V gene TRBV28; 10 bases are shared with TRBD1. The CDR3 sequence is 15 residues long. V trimming: 1 base; J trimming: 6 bases; junction bases outside the gene matches: 5. CDR1 and CDR2 from the germline V gene are MDHEN and SYDVKM. In nucleotides, the CDR3 is TGTGCCAGCAGTTTATTCGGACAGGGGGACCCTGAAGCTTTCTTT. Protein: CASSLFGQGDPEAFF.